The 15 T cell receptor beta chains below all came from one sample that was sequenced in a study of preoperative IRX-2 immunotherapy in early breast cancer. Only in-frame clones appear in the TCRdb table, and some are missing; sequencing was by immunoSEQ multiplex PCR. Of thousands of clones listed, about four fifths are singletons. Noted treatment: preoperative locoregional IRX-2 cytokine immunotherapy. The sample consisted of tumor tissue, taken before IRX-2 immunotherapy. These receptors all come from a human donor with breast cancer.

The rearrangement uses TRBV18 and TRBJ2-2, with 8 bases aligning to TRBD1. After removal of 6 bases from V and 0 bases from J, the junction contained 6 bases not matched to a gene. Per germline, CDR1 KGHSH and CDR2 LQKENI. CDR3 length: 16 amino acids. The CDR3 coding sequence is TGTGCCAGCTCCCGATGGACAGGGACGAACACCGGGGAGCTGTTTTTT. This sequence encodes CASSRWTGTNTGELFF.

The rearrangement uses TRBV23-1 and TRBJ1-2, with D possibly TRBD1 on 6 matching bases. TRBV23-1 is an ORF, and what it does is uncertain. V dropped 6 bases and J dropped 4 bases, with 24 bases sitting between them. CDR3 length equals 17 residues. The DNA of the CDR3 is TGCGCCAGCAGCCAGGATAACAGGGTAAACGGGCTCTATGGCTACACCTTC. Translation: CASSQDNRVNGLYGYTF.

The chain carries TRBV23-1 and TRBJ2-7, with D possibly being TRBD2 (5 bases). TRBV23-1 is an ORF, with its function uncertain. Deletions cut 6 bases from V and 3 bases from J, with 21 bases between. The CDR3 is made up of 16 amino acids. CDR3 sequence: CASSTHLLIGVYEQYF. In DNA, the CDR3 is TGCGCCAGCAGCACCCACCTATTAATCGGGGTCTACGAGCAGTACTTC.

The chain carries TRBV6-8 and TRBJ1-1; TRBD1 matches at 10 bases. This CDR3 region has 15 residues. Germline V gene data show CDR1 as MNHGY and CDR2 as SAAAGT. Trimming removed 9 bases from V and 3 bases from J; junction bases left unmatched: 10. CDR3 region: CASSLRGQGHTEAFF. CDR3 nucleotide sequence: TGTGCCAGTTCACTCAGGGGACAGGGGCACACTGAAGCTTTCTTT.

This chain links TRBV6-8 with TRBJ2-3; TRBD2 is a possible D gene (7 bases). From germline, CDR1 is MNHGY and CDR2 SAAAGT. The CDR3 extends over 17 amino acids. V lost 7 bases, J lost 1 base, and 21 bases lay in between. CDR3 DNA sequence: TGTGCCAGCACCCCAAGTCGGGGGGCGCAAGGCACAGATACGCAGTATTTT. As protein: CASTPSRGAQGTDTQYF.

The chain links TRBV18 to TRBJ1-1; D call uncertain. CDR1 is KGHSH, CDR2 LQKENI, per germline. Trimming pared 2 bases from V and 6 bases from J, leaving 16 bases between. This CDR3 is 15 amino acids long. The CDR3 region has the DNA TGTGCCAGCTCACCAGAGCTGGGGTTTGGCGCTGAAGCTTTCTTT. Its translation is CASSPELGFGAEAFF.

This clone was observed a single time. This chain uses TRBV7-7 with TRBJ1-3; TRBD1 matches 7 bases. The CDR3 consists of 15 residues. Germline values: CDR1 SSHAT, CDR2 FNYEAQ (reference sequence). V gave up 5 bases and J gave up 3 bases; unmatched junction bases: 7. The CDR3 spells CASSTYRGIGNTIYF. The DNA of the CDR3 is TGTGCCAGCAGCACCTACAGGGGAATTGGAAACACCATATATTTT.

The chain recombines TRBV11-3 with TRBJ1-1; 7 positions match TRBD1. The CDR3 extends over 14 amino acids. The junction had 6 bases not matched to a gene; V was cut back by 2 bases and J by 6 bases. From germline, CDR1 is SGHNT and CDR2 YENEEA. The CDR3 sequence is CASSLRGRFAEAFF. DNA of the CDR3: TGTGCCAGCAGCTTAAGGGGGCGCTTTGCTGAAGCTTTCTTT.

This clone is labeled as large. The chain couples TRBV12-5 to TRBJ1-6; TRBD1 aligns across 9 bases. The CDR3 is 23 residues long. Germline CDR1 is LGHNT and CDR2 is FRNRAP. Trimming cost V 1 base and J 4 bases; bases outside gene matches: 23. CDR3 region: CASGLAVVLPSGQGDFYNSPLHF. The CDR3 DNA is TGTGCTAGTGGTTTGGCCGTGGTACTCCCCTCGGGACAGGGCGACTTTTATAATTCACCCCTCCACTTT.

The V call is TRBV11-3, the J call TRBJ2-1, with a tentative D call TRBD2 (6 bases). The germline V gene encodes CDR1 SGHNT and CDR2 YENEEA. This CDR3 contains 15 residues. V lost 3 bases, J lost 0 bases, and 9 bases lay in between. The CDR3 DNA follows: TGTGCCAGCAGCTTGTACGGGAGCTCCTACAATGAGCAGTTCTTC. Protein product: CASSLYGSSYNEQFF.

This clone appeared a few times. The chain recombines TRBV11-3 with TRBJ2-2, with D uncertain. The germline CDR1 and CDR2 sequences are SGHNT and YENEEA. This CDR3 is built from 16 residues. V was clipped by 3 bases and J by 4 bases, with 15 bases between them. In nucleotides, the CDR3 is TGTGCCAGCAGCTTCGGTCTGGTGGATCGCACCGGGGAGCTGTTTTTT. This gives the protein CASSFGLVDRTGELFF.

CDR3 nucleotides: TGTGCCAGCAGTTATTCGAGAGCCCTCACAATGAACACTGAAGCTTTCTTT. It encodes CASSYSRALTMNTEAFF. The chain is built from TRBV6-8 and TRBJ1-1; D remains ambiguous. In germline, CDR1 is MNHGY, CDR2 SAAAGT. The CDR3 totals 17 residues. The V gene lost 3 bases and the J gene lost 0 bases, with 17 bases spanning the gap.

The genes are TRBV6-7 and TRBJ1-1; D remains unclear. TRBV6-7 is an open reading frame whose function is uncertain. The CDR3 contains 11 residues. V was shortened by 4 bases and J by 10 bases, with 10 bases between the two germline ends. Written as DNA, the CDR3 is TGTGCCAGCAGTTCGGAGCGAAGAGCTTTCTTT. As protein: CASSSERRAFF.

The chain recombines TRBV19 with TRBJ2-7; weak D call: TRBD1 (6 bases). Germline CDR1 and CDR2: LNHDA and SQIVND (reference sequence). V was clipped by 5 bases and J by 3 bases, with 17 bases between them. This CDR3 region has 15 residues. The DNA of the CDR3 is TGTGCCAGTAGTCACAGGGTGTCCCTCTTCTACGAGCAGTACTTC. It specifies CASSHRVSLFYEQYF.

This clone was found a few times. The V gene is TRBV10-1, the J gene TRBJ2-7, with D possibly called TRBD1 or TRBD2 (5 bases each). CDR1 WNHNN and CDR2 SYGVQD come from the germline V gene (reference sequence). The CDR3 consists of 16 residues. Trimming took 5 bases from V and 2 from J, leaving 19 bases between them. The CDR3 DNA reads TGCGCCAGCAGTCGAGTGCCCCAGGGAGCAACCTACGAGCAGTACTTC. Translating it yields CASSRVPQGATYEQYF.